This T cell receptor beta chain was sequenced for a study of blood T cell repertoires in COVID-19. The wider study: Spain, Italy and the United States supplied samples that represented acute and convalescent COVID-19. The analysed material was cDNA or gDNA that came from T cells, B-cell-depleted T cells, or PBMCs.

As handled by the study authors: Amplification of reference gene primers was used by the study to estimate nucleated cell counts. TCRdb's table, derived via immunoSEQ multiplex PCR, lists solely in-frame clones and lacks some. D and trimming come from the DNA, and the V and J calls and clone size come from that table. Found here are 200,000 to 300,000 clones, about 90% of them singletons; the top ten hold roughly 3%. V lost 2 bases, J lost 0 bases, and 10 bases lay in between. Germline V gene sequence: CDR1 MNHEY, CDR2 SMNVEV (reference sequence). The CDR3 has 15 residues. In its sample, this clone was seen a few times.

The gene calls are TRBV27 and TRBJ1-2; the D is unclear. Sequencing was performed on peripheral blood. The receptor was isolated from a man aged 18 to 29 with active or convalescent COVID-19. Here the CDR3 DNA reads TGTGCCAGCAGTTTAGACGGGATCACTAACTATGGCTACACCTTC. It translates to CASSLDGITNYGYTF.